This TCR beta chain was identified in a study of blood T cells in healthy people across ages (dated by TCRdb to about 2015). About the full investigation: Template switching captured roughly one uniquely barcoded TCR beta cDNA molecule per two T cells in model experiments. Age-related changes in TCR beta repertoire diversity were measured in the study by deep sequencing normalized with unique cDNA molecular identifiers. The donors were divided into four age groups: young (average around 16 years), middle-aged (roughly 42), aged (about 60) and long-lived (approximately 74). To avoid experimental bias, donors of different ages were distributed randomly across sequencing lanes. Two additional independent replicas of 1 million unique cDNA reads from the same blood draw were analyzed for two donors (one aged 18 to 30 and one aged 80 or older). Overall study results and their limits: Observed TCR beta diversity correlated strongly with the percentage of naive T cells measured by flow cytometry. Because profiling used bulk unsorted PBMCs, naive and antigen-experienced compartments could not be compared conclusively. Observed TCR beta diversity per million T cells fell roughly linearly with age, and a significant reduction was already apparent by age about 43. Estimates of total diversity from one million sequenced T cells were regarded as lower bounds and underestimates. Because donor CMV infection status was unknown, age-related changes in expanded clonotypes were potentially confounded. Compared with the aged group, more naive CD4+ T cells, fewer expanded clones and increased TCR diversity were shown by the long-lived group, suggesting age selection.

The approximately 40 donors, aged 6 to 90 years, were systemically healthy Caucasian individuals from Russia. Each donor gave around 9.9 milliliters of peripheral blood, collected into EDTA-treated Vacutainer tubes. Ficoll-Paque density-gradient centrifugation was used to isolate PBMCs, with at least 6.5 million per sample. Trizol reagent was used to extract total RNA from the PBMCs, yielding at least 5.5 micrograms per sample. For every donor, flow cytometry on a PBMC aliquot measured the percentage of naive CD45RAhigh/CD27high T cells. The germline V and J ends show losses of 2 bases and 4 bases respectively, and no gene match explains 3 bases of the junction. From the cysteine up to the phenylalanine, the CDR3 has a length of 15 residues. The read is trimmed to its CDR3 DNA, 45 bases read in frame from base 1. The germline V gene encodes CDR1 SGHTA and CDR2 FQGNSA. Regarding this clonotype: Its antigen specificity is not known. No much larger clonotype is one base removed from it; base qualities were not supplied.

Library preparation used 5' RACE. A second 7 to 11 cycle PCR used a sample-barcoded 5' primer and a J-beta primer mix. Each TCR beta cDNA molecule received a unique molecular identifier from a template-switch 5' adaptor carrying 12 random nucleotides. At least 3 million CDR3-containing paired-end reads were obtained from each sample. First-strand cDNA was synthesized from all RNA with the Mint cDNA synthesis kit, primed by a TRBC-specific oligonucleotide. After uracil-DNA glycosylase treatment, a first 18-cycle PCR used universal primers M1SS and BC2_uni_R on all cDNA. In the original analysis: Normalization of each sample was performed by random selection of 1 million high-quality reads, each carrying a distinct molecular identifier. Reads with shared molecular identifiers were discarded instead of being binned into consensus sequences. CDR3 identification, clonotype clustering and error correction used MiTCR with a Q25 quality threshold and the strictest error-elimination algorithm. A nonparametric unseen species model with Euler transformation was used to estimate lower-bound total TCR beta diversity. TCRdb handled the public reads itself, with Q25 trimming in fastp and clone calling in MiXCR, and kept productive beta chains. Every CDR3 protein is listed once, alongside the most common genes and DNA of its rows. TCRdb's processing, not the authors' own work, is the source of the V and J calls. Across this sample there are 1,800,000 or so distinct CDR3 sequences, with about two fifths seen only once. 23% of the sample goes to the ten largest clones.

Sequenced: blood. The rearrangement combines TRBV7-2 with TRBJ2-5; 11 nucleotides in the junction match TRBD1. The TCR originated in a human donor in good health. The nucleotide sequence reads as follows: TGTGCCAGCAGCTTATCCGGGACAGGGGGAGAGACCCAGTACTTC. It specifies CASSLSGTGGETQYF.